Listed below are T cell receptor beta chains from one sample, sequenced in a study of response to subunit inactivated influenza vaccine. MiXCR, applied by TCRdb to the RT-PCR reads, yields one record per CDR3 protein. The sample carries more than 700,000 distinct CDR3 sequences, 21% recorded once. This sample comprised PBMCs from blood, obtained roughly 5 days after vaccination. These TCRs come from a man between 50 and 59 years old who received an inactivated influenza vaccine. Both conserved end residues are part of each CDR3. A D gene is named only where the DNA matches it firmly. For some rows the clone size is stated as once, few or many, or as a class when expanded; others skip it.

>TRBJ2-1|TRBD2|TRBV3-1|once
TGTGCCAGCAAGACTAGCGGGGGCCACCGAAACAATGAGCAGTTCTTC
CASKTSGGHRNNEQFF
>TRBJ2-3|TRBD2|TRBV4-2|NA
TGTGCCAGCAGCCCACGTACCCCGGGACTAGCGGGGCTAAACCGCGGAACAGATACGCAGTATTTT
CASSPRTPGLAGLNRGTDTQYF
>TRBJ2-1|NA|TRBV18|few
TGTGCCAGCTCAGGTAGCATAGGTGAGCAGTTCTTC
CASSGSIGEQFF
>TRBJ2-7|NA|TRBV27|few
TGTGCCGCAGGCTCCCTTGACAGACTCTACGAGCAGTACTTC
CAAGSLDRLYEQYF
>TRBJ1-6|NA|TRBV20-1|NA
TGCAGTGCTTCCCTTACCTCAGGGGCGGATTCACCCCTCCACTTT
CSASLTSGADSPLHF
>TRBJ2-5|NA|TRBV27|NA
TGTGCCAGCAGTTTATTCGGCAGGGAGTACCAAGAGACCCAGTACTTC
CASSLFGREYQETQYF
>TRBJ2-1|TRBD2|TRBV7-2|NA
TGTGCCAGCAGGGGGAGCGGGAGCCAATACAATGAGCAGTTCTTC
CASRGSGSQYNEQFF
>TRBJ1-5|NA|TRBV29-1|many
TGCAGCGTTGGGGAGGGGGGGCATCAGCCCCAGCATTTT
CSVGEGGHQPQHF
>TRBJ1-1|TRBD1|TRBV10-3|NA
TGTGCCATCAGTGAGTCGCGGGACAGGGGCGTCATGAACACTGAAGCTTTCTTT
CAISESRDRGVMNTEAFF
>TRBJ2-5|NA|TRBV7-8|NA
TGTGCCAGCGCTCCCGACAGGCAAGAGACCCAGTACTTC
CASAPDRQETQYF
>TRBJ2-7|NA|TRBV4-1|few
TGCGCCAGCAGCCAAGGTCCAGAGGGATTCTACGAGCAGTACTTC
CASSQGPEGFYEQYF
>TRBJ2-2|TRBD1|TRBV4-1|NA
TGCGCCAGCAGCCAACGACAGGGGGCCGACACCGGGGAGCTGTTTTTT
CASSQRQGADTGELFF
>TRBJ1-6|TRBD1|TRBV30|many
TGTGCCTCCGACAGGGAGGATTCACCCCTCCACTTT
CASDREDSPLHF
>TRBJ2-6|TRBD1|TRBV20-1|NA
TGCAGTGCTAGAGATGGGACAGGGTACTCTGGGGCCAACGTCCTGACTTTC
CSARDGTGYSGANVLTF
>TRBJ1-6|NA|TRBV28|NA
TGTGCCAGCAACCTGGACAGCAGGAATTCACCCCTCCACTTT
CASNLDSRNSPLHF
>TRBJ1-1|NA|TRBV7-8|few
TGTGCCAGCAGCTTACGCGAACAGGACTTTGAAGCTTTCTTT
CASSLREQDFEAFF
>TRBJ2-3|NA|TRBV27|few
TGTGCCAGCAGTCTCGTGGATAGGGATGGTCTGTATTTT
CASSLVDRDGLYF
>TRBJ2-2|TRBD2|TRBV12-3/TRBV12-4|NA
TGTGCCCTCAGCATCCCAAGGGGCTTAGCGGGGGGGAACACCGGGGAGCTGTTTTTT
CALSIPRGLAGGNTGELFF
>TRBJ2-3|NA|TRBV4-3|few
TGCGCCAGCAGCCAAGAAAAAGGTGGGCCTACGCAGTATTTT
CASSQEKGGPTQYF
>TRBJ1-1|NA|TRBV7-2|few
TGTGCCAGCAGCCTTAGGAACAGGGAAGCTTTCTTT
CASSLRNREAFF
>TRBJ1-4|NA|TRBV20-1|few
TGCAGTGCTAGAGATCACGGTGGCAGATACAATGAAAAACTGTTTTTT
CSARDHGGRYNEKLFF
>TRBJ1-5|NA|TRBV6-2/TRBV6-3|NA
TGTGCCAGCAGAACGGACGGGCCTGGCAATCAGCCCCAGCATTTT
CASRTDGPGNQPQHF
>TRBJ2-1|NA|TRBV5-1|NA
TGCGCCAGCAGCTTGGGTCTGTTTAATGAGCAGTTCTTC
CASSLGLFNEQFF
>TRBJ2-1|NA|TRBV5-1|few
TGCGCCAGCAGCTTAGGCGGGTTGGAGATATGGAATGAGCAGTTCTTC
CASSLGGLEIWNEQFF
>TRBJ1-1|NA|TRBV12-3/TRBV12-4|NA
TGTGCCAGCAGTTTGGCGGCAGGCGGAGCTGAAGCTTTCTTT
CASSLAAGGAEAFF
>TRBJ1-1|NA|TRBV3-1|NA
TGTGCCAGCAGCCAAGGGGCGCTGGGCAAGGTTGAAGCTTTCTTT
CASSQGALGKVEAFF
>TRBJ2-3|NA|TRBV7-8|few
TGTGCCAGCAGCTTAGCGCGTCTCCCCACAACAGATACGCAGTATTTT
CASSLARLPTTDTQYF
>TRBJ1-2|NA|TRBV20-1|NA
TGCAGTGCCCCACCTCGCTTTTTGGGAGCTAACTATGGCTACACCTTC
CSAPPRFLGANYGYTF
>TRBJ2-1|TRBD1|TRBV28|few
TGTGCCAGCAGTTTGGGACAGGGGATCTCCTACAATGAGCAGTTCTTC
CASSLGQGISYNEQFF
>TRBJ1-2|NA|TRBV20-1|many
TGCAGTGCTAAGGGACGTGTTGTGTCTAACTATGGCTACACCTTC
CSAKGRVVSNYGYTF
>TRBJ2-7|TRBD2|TRBV7-8|NA
TGTGCCAGCAGCTTAGTCCGAACTAGCGTGGTTACCTACGAGCAGTACTTC
CASSLVRTSVVTYEQYF
>TRBJ2-7|NA|TRBV28|NA
TGTGCCAGCAGTAGCCCTACAGGAGCCAACTATAGGCAGTACTTC
CASSSPTGANYRQYF
>TRBJ2-5|TRBD1|TRBV25-1|medium-sized
TGTGCCAGCAGTGAGAGGGGGCACCAAGAGACCCAGTACTTC
CASSERGHQETQYF
>TRBJ1-2|NA|TRBV4-3|few
TGCGCCAGCAGCCAAGATATCACTTTAAACTATGGCTACACCTTC
CASSQDITLNYGYTF